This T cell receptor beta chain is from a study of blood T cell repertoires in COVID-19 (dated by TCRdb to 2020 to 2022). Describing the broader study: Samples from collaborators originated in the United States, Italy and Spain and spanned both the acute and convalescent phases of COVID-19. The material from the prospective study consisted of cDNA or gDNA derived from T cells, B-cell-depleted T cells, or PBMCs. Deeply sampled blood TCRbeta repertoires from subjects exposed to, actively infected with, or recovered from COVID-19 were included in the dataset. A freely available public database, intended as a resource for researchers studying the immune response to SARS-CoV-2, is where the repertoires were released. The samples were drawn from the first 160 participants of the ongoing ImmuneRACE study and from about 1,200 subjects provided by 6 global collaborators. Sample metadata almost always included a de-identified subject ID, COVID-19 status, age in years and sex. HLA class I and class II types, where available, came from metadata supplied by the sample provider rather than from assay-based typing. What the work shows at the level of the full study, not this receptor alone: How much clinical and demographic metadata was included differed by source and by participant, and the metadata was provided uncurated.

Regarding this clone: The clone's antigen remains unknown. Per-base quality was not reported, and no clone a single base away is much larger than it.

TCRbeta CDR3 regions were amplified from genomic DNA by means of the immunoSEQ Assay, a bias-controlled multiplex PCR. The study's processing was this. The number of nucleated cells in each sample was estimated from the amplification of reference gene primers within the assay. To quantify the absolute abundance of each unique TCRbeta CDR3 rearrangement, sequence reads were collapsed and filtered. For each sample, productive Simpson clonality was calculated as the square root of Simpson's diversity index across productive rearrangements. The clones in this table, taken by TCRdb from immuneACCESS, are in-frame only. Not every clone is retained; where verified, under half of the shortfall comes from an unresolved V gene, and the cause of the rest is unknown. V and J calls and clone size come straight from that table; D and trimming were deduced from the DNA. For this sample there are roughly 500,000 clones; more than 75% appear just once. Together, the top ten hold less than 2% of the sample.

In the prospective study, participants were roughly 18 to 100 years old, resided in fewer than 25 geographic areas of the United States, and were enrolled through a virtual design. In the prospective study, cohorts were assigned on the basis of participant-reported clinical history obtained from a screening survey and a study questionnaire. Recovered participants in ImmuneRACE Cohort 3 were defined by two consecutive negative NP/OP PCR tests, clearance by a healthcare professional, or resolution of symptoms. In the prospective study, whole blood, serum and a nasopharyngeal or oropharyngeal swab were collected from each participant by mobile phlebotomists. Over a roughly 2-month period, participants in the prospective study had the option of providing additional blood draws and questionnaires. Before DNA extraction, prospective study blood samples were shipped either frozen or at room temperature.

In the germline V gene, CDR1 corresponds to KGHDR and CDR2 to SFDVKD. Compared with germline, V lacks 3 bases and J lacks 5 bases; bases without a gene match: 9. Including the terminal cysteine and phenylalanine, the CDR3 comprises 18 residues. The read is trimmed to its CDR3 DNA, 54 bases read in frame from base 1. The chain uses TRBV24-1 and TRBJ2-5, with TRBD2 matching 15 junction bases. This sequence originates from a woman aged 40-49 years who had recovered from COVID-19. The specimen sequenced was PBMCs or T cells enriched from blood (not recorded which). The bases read TGTGCCACCAGTGATCCCCGGACTAGCGGGAGGGCCGTGGAGACCCAGTACTTC. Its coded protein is CATSDPRTSGRAVETQYF.